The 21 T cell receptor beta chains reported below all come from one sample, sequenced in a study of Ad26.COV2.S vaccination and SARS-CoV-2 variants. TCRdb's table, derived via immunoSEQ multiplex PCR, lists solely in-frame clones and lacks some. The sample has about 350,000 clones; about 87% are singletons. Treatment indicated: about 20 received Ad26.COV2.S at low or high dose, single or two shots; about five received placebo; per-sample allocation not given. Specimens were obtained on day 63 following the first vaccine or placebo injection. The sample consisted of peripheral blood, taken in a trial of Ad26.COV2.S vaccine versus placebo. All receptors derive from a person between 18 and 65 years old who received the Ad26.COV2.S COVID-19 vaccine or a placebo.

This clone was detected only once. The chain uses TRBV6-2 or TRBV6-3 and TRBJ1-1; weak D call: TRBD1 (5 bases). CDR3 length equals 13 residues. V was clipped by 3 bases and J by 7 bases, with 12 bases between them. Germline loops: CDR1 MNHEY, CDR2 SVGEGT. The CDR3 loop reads CASSYGGRIEAFF. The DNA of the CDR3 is TGTGCCAGCAGTTATGGGGGACGGATTGAAGCTTTCTTT.

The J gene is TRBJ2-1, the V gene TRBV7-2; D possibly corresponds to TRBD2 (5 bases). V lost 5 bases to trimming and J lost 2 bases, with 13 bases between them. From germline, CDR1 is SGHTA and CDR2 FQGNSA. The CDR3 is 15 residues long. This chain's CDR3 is CASSPRGATYNEQFF. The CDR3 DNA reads TGTGCCAGCAGCCCCCGGGGAGCCACCTACAATGAGCAGTTCTTC. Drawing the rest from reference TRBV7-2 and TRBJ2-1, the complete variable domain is GAGVSQSPSNKVTEKGKDVELRCDPISGHTALYWYRQSLGQGLEFLIYFQGNSAPDKSGLPSDRFSAERTGGSVSTLTIQRTQQEDSAVYLCASSPRGATYNEQFFGPGTRLTVL.

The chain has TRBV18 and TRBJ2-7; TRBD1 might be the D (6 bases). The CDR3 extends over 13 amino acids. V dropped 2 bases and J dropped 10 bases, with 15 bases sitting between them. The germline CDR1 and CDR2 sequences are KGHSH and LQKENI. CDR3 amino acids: CASSPDTRDTQYF. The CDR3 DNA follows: TGTGCCAGCTCACCAGATACCCGGGACACTCAGTACTTC.

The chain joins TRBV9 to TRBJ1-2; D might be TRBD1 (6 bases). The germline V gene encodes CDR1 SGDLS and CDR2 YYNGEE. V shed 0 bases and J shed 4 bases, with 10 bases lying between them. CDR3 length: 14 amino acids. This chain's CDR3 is CASSVVGGGYGYTF. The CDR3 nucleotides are TGTGCCAGCAGCGTAGTAGGGGGGGGCTATGGCTACACCTTC.

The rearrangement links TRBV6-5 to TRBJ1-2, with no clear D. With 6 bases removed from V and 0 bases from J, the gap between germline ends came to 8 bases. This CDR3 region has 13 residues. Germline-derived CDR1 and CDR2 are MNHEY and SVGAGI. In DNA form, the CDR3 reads TGTGCCAGCAGCCCCACTCCTAACTATGGCTACACCTTC. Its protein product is CASSPTPNYGYTF.

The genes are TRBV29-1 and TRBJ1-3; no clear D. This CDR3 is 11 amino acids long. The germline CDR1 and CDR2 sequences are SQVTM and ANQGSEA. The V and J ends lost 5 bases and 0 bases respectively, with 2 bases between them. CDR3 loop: CSVSSGNTIYF. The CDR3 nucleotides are TGCAGCGTTTCCTCTGGAAACACCATATATTTT.

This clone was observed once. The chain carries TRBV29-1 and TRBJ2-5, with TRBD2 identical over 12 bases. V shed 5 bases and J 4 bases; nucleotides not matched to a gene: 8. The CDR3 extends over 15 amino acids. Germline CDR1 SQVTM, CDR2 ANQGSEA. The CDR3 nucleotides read TGCAGCGTTTTAGGTTTGACTAGCGGGGGAGAGACCCAGTACTTC. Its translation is CSVLGLTSGGETQYF. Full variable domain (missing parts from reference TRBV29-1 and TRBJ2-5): SAVISQKPSRDICQRGTSLTIQCQVDSQVTMMFWYRQQPGQSLTLIATANQGSEATYESGFVIDKFPISRPNLTFSTLTVSNMSPEDSSIYLCSVLGLTSGGETQYFGPGTRLLVL.

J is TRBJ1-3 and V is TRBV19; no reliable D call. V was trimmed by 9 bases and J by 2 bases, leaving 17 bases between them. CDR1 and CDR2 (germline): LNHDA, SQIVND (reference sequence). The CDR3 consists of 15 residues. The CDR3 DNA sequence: TGTGCCAGCGCCACCAGCTCGGCCCCTGGAAACACCATATATTTT. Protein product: CASATSSAPGNTIYF.

CDR3 sequence: CATSRDGDSYEQYF. In nucleotides, the CDR3 is TGTGCCACCAGCAGAGACGGGGACAGTTACGAGCAGTACTTC. The V gene is TRBV15, the J gene TRBJ2-7, with 7 bases that match TRBD1. This CDR3 has 14 residues. Germline trimming cut 0 bases from V and 4 bases from J; bases unmatched to any gene: 3. Germline assignment: CDR1 LNHNV and CDR2 YYDKDF (reference sequence).

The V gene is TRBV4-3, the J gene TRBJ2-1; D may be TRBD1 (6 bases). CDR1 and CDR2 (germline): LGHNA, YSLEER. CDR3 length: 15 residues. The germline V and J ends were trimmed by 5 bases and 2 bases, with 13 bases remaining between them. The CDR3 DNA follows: TGCGCCAGCAGCTACGACAGGAGCACCTACAATGAGCAGTTCTTC. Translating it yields CASSYDRSTYNEQFF.

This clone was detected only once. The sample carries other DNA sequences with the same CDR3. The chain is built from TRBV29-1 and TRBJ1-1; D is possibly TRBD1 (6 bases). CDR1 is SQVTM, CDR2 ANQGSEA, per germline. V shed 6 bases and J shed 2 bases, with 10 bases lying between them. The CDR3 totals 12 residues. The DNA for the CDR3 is TGCAGCGTCGGACAGCGAAACACTGAAGCTTTCTTT. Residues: CSVGQRNTEAFF.

In nucleotides, the CDR3 is TGCAGTGCTAGAGAAGTCTATGGCTACACCTTC. The encoded protein is CSAREVYGYTF. The chain joins TRBV20-1 to TRBJ1-2; the D is unclear. CDR1 and CDR2 (germline): DFQATT, SNEGSKA (reference sequence). V was pared by 0 bases and J by 4 bases, with 3 bases between. CDR3 length: 11 residues.

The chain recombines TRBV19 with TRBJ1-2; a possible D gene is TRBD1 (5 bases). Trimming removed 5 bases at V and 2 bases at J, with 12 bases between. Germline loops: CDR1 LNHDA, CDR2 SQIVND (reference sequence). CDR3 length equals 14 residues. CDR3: CASSGGVANYGYTF. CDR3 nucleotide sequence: TGTGCCAGTAGTGGAGGGGTCGCCAACTATGGCTACACCTTC.

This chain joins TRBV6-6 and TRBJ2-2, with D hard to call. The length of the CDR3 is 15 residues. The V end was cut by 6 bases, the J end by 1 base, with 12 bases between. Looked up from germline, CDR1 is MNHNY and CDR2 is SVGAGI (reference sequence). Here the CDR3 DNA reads TGTGCCAGCAGCCCTTTCTCAGGGAACACCGGGGAGCTGTTTTTT. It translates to CASSPFSGNTGELFF.

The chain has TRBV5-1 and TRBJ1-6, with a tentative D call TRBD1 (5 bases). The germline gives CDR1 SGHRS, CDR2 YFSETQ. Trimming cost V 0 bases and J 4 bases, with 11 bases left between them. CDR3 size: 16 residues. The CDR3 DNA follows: TGCGCCAGCAGCTTGGCCGGGACGGATTATAATTCACCCCTCCACTTT. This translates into CASSLAGTDYNSPLHF.

This chain's CDR3 is CASGGGAGMNQYF. The CDR3 nucleotides are TGTGCCAGCGGGGGGGGAGCGGGAATGAATCAGTACTTC. The chain carries TRBV6-6 and TRBJ2-7; 7 nucleotides match TRBD2. Unmatched junction bases numbered 14, after V lost 8 bases and J lost 10 bases. Per the germline V gene, CDR1 is MNHNY and CDR2 is SVGAGI (reference sequence). There are 13 residues in the CDR3.

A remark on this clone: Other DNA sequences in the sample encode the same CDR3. CDR3 bases: TGCAGTGCCATGAACACTGAAGCTTTCTTT. Protein sequence: CSAMNTEAFF. The J gene is TRBJ1-1, the V gene TRBV20-1; D gene ambiguous. CDR1 and CDR2 (germline): DFQATT, SNEGSKA (reference sequence). The CDR3 totals 10 residues. Trimming stripped 6 bases from V and 0 bases from J, with 2 bases between.

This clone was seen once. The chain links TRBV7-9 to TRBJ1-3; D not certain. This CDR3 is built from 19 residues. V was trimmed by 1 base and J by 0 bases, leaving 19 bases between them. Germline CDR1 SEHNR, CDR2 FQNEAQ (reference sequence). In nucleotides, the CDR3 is TGTGCCAGCAGCTTAGTAGGGAGGATCGAACGGACCTCTGGAAACACCATATATTTT. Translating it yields CASSLVGRIERTSGNTIYF.

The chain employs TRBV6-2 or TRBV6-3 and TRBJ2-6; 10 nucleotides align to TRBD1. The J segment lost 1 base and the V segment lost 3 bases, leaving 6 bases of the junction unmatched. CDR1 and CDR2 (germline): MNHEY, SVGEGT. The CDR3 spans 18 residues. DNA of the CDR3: TGTGCCAGCAGTTATGACGGGACAGGGGTTTCTGGGGCCAACGTCCTGACTTTC. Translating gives CASSYDGTGVSGANVLTF.

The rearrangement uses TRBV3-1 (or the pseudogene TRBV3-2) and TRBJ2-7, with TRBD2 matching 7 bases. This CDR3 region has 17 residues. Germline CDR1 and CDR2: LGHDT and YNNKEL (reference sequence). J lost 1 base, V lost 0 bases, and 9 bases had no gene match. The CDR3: CASSQDPGGRSSYEQYF. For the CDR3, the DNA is TGTGCCAGCAGCCAAGACCCGGGAGGCCGATCATCCTACGAGCAGTACTTC.

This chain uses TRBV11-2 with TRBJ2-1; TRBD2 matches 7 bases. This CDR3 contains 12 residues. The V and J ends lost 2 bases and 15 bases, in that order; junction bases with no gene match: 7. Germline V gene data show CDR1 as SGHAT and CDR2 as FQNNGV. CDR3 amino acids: CASSLSEGRGFF. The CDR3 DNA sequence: TGTGCCAGCAGCTTATCTGAAGGGAGGGGGTTCTTC.